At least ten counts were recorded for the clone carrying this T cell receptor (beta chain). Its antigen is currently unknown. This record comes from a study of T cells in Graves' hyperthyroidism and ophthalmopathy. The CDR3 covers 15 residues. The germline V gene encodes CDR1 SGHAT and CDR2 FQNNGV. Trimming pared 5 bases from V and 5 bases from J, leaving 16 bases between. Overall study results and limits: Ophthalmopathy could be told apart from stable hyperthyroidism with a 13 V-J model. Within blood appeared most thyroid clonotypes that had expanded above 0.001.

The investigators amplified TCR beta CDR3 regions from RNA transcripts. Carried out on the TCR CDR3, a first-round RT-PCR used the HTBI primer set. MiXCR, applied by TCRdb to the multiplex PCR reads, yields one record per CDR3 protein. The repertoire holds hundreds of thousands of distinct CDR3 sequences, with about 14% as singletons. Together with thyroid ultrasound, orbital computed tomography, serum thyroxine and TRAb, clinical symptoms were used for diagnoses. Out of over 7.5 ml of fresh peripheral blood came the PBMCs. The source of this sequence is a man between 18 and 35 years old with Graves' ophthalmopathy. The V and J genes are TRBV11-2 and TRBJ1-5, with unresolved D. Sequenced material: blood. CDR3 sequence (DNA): TGTGCCAGCAGCCTAGGGAGGGCGGGTTATCAGCCCCAGCATTTT. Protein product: CASSLGRAGYQPQHF.